Below, 9 T cell receptor beta chains from the same sample are listed, as sequenced in a study of T cells in Graves' hyperthyroidism and ophthalmopathy. RNA transcripts were the template for amplifying TCR beta CDR3 regions. An initial round of RT-PCR targeting the TCR CDR3 relied on the HTBI primer set. TCRdb re-analysed the multiplex PCR reads in MiXCR, keeping a single row per CDR3 protein. This table has approximately 430,000 distinct CDR3 sequences, under 15% appearing once. The sample comprised blood. These receptors were obtained from a man younger than 30 with Graves' ophthalmopathy.

This clonotype was seen many times. This chain connects TRBV7-9 to TRBJ2-7; no firm D call. Between the trimmed V and J ends, which lost 8 bases and 2 bases, there was a span of 16 bases. This CDR3 region has 14 residues. CDR1 SEHNR and CDR2 FQNEAQ come from the germline V gene (reference sequence). In nucleotides, the CDR3 is TGTGCCAGCGAAGGTATAGGGCGAACCTACGAGCAGTACTTC. Amino acid sequence: CASEGIGRTYEQYF.

The chain couples TRBV12-3 or TRBV12-4 to TRBJ1-1; a possible D gene is TRBD1 (5 bases). Trimming stripped 5 bases from V and 3 bases from J, with 13 bases between. CDR3 size: 14 residues. The CDR3 protein is CASSATTGDTEAFF. DNA for the CDR3: TGTGCCAGCAGTGCGACCACGGGGGACACTGAAGCTTTCTTT.

This clonotype was seen many times. The V call is TRBV7-9, the J call TRBJ1-5; D call uncertain. Per germline, CDR1 SEHNR and CDR2 FQNEAQ (reference sequence). The CDR3 extends over 13 amino acids. V lost 6 bases and J 7 bases, leaving 13 bases between the germline ends. CDR3 nucleotide sequence: TGTGCCAGCAGGGTTGTACTTGAACAGCCCCAGCATTTT. Translating it yields CASRVVLEQPQHF.

The rearrangement uses TRBV19 and TRBJ2-1, with D perhaps assigned TRBD1 or TRBD2 (7 bases each). V was trimmed by 5 bases and J by 3 bases, leaving 23 bases between them. The germline V gene has CDR1 LNHDA and CDR2 SQIVND (reference sequence). There are 18 residues in the CDR3. The DNA for the CDR3 is TGTGCCAGTAGTCAGTATGCCCCAGGGGGGGCTGGCTACAATGAGCAGTTCTTC. Translated: CASSQYAPGGAGYNEQFF.

The chain carries TRBV20-1 and TRBJ1-3; D ambiguous. Trimming left V 1 base short and J 0 bases short, with 7 bases between. This CDR3 comprises 14 residues. The V gene's germline CDR1 is DFQATT and CDR2 SNEGSKA (reference sequence). The chain's CDR3 is CSARGVGSGNTIYF. CDR3 nucleotide sequence: TGCAGTGCTAGAGGGGTGGGCTCTGGAAACACCATATATTTT.

This clonotype was seen more than once but under ten times. V and J are TRBV6-1 and TRBJ1-5; 10 bases are a match to TRBD1. The CDR3 contains 18 residues. The V gene end was trimmed by 7 bases and the J gene end by 2 bases; junction bases not matched to a gene: 14. The V gene's germline CDR1 is MNHNS and CDR2 SASEGT. The CDR3 nucleotides read TGTGCCAGCACCGGACAGGGGGATTTCAAGCTAGGCAATCAGCCCCAGCATTTT. Its protein is CASTGQGDFKLGNQPQHF.

In its sample, this clonotype was seen many times. V gene TRBV18 combines with J gene TRBJ1-1; 8 bases align to TRBD1. The germline V gene has CDR1 KGHSH and CDR2 LQKENI. This CDR3 has 13 residues. V trimming: 2 bases; J trimming: 9 bases; junction bases outside the gene matches: 5. Here the CDR3 DNA reads TGTGCCAGCTCACCATCGACAGGGGAGCAAGCTTTCTTT. It encodes CASSPSTGEQAFF.

The genes are TRBV9 and TRBJ2-7, with TRBD2 as a possible D gene (5 bases). The CDR3 is 17 amino acids. Germline CDR1 is SGDLS and CDR2 is YYNGEE. Trimming cost V 7 bases and J 2 bases, with 25 bases left between them. The CDR3 DNA is TGTGCCAGCTCACCACGGGCGCCCCTGGGGAGTACCTACGAGCAGTACTTC. Translation: CASSPRAPLGSTYEQYF. The whole variable domain, filled in from reference TRBV9 and TRBJ2-7, reads DSGVTQTPKHLITATGQRVTLRCSPRSGDLSVYWYQQSLDQGLQFLIQYYNGEERAKGNILERFSAQQFPDLHSELNLSSLELGDSALYFCASSPRAPLGSTYEQYFGPGTRLTVT.

This clonotype was seen at least ten times. This chain uses TRBV6-5 with TRBJ2-3; 9 nucleotides line up with TRBD2. CDR3 length: 15 residues. The V and J ends lost 2 bases and 4 bases, in that order; junction bases with no gene match: 4. CDR1 MNHEY and CDR2 SVGAGI come from the germline V gene. CDR3 nucleotides: TGTGCCAGCAGTTACCGCGGGAGGGCCCCAGATACGCAGTATTTT. Its protein is CASSYRGRAPDTQYF.